Following are 22 T cell receptor beta chains from one sample sequenced in a study of human T cells and chemical hapten exposure. TCRdb independently ran MiXCR on the RACE reads; one entry per CDR3 protein. Here the sample spans approximately 43,000 distinct CDR3 sequences, over 3.5% being singletons. Indicated time point: patch test 1, 2 weeks after DPC sensitization. Treatment of the sample: therapeutic diphenylcyclopropenone sensitization with weekly scalp DPC. Extraction yielded total RNA from whole blood (unfractionated). Sequencing used whole blood, obtained in connection with sensitization to the hapten diphenylcyclopropenone (DPC). These TCRs come from a man in his forties or fifties with alopecia areata. Some clones in this sample may be carry-over from other donors' samples.

This clonotype was observed at least ten times. The gene calls are TRBV30 and TRBJ1-6; D is possibly TRBD1 (5 bases). The CDR3 loop spans 13 amino acids. Looked up from germline, CDR1 is GTSNPN and CDR2 is SVGIG (reference sequence). V gave up 4 bases and J gave up 10 bases, with 14 bases separating them. CDR3 loop: CAWKEAGQSPLHF. Written as DNA, the CDR3 is TGTGCCTGGAAGGAGGCAGGGCAGTCACCCCTCCACTTT.

The chain joins TRBV19 to TRBJ2-6, with D unresolved. Germline CDR1 LNHDA, CDR2 SQIVND (reference sequence). CDR3 length: 16 amino acids. Trimming took off 9 bases at V and 0 bases at J, with 15 bases between the two ends. This chain's CDR3 is CASPPRFSSGANVLTF. CDR3 in DNA: TGTGCCAGCCCTCCCCGGTTTAGCTCTGGGGCCAACGTCCTGACTTTC.

This clonotype was counted a few times. V gene TRBV24-1 combines with J gene TRBJ2-3, with D maybe TRBD2 (5 bases). This CDR3 is built from 17 residues. With 1 base removed from V and 2 bases from J, the gap between germline ends came to 15 bases. The germline gives CDR1 KGHDR, CDR2 SFDVKD. The CDR3 DNA sequence: TGTGCCACCAGTGATTTCCCCCTGGACTCGGACACAGATACGCAGTATTTT. Translation gives CATSDFPLDSDTDTQYF.

The table lists this clonotype with a few counts. The rearrangement uses TRBV19 and TRBJ1-5; no clear D. The CDR3 is 12 amino acids. Germline V gives CDR1 LNHDA, CDR2 SQIVND (reference sequence). Trimming took 4 bases from V and 7 from J, leaving 8 bases between them. In DNA, the CDR3 is TGTGCCAGTAGTAAGGTGGACCAGCCCCAGCATTTT. Protein: CASSKVDQPQHF.

This clonotype was seen repeatedly, ten times or more. The rearrangement uses TRBV5-4 and TRBJ2-3, with 11 bases identical to TRBD2. V lost 4 bases, J lost 4 bases, and 8 bases stayed unmatched. From germline, CDR1 is SGHNT and CDR2 YYREEE (reference sequence). This CDR3 has 16 residues. The CDR3 bases are TGTGCCAGCAGCCCGGACTTAGCGGGAGGGGCAGATACGCAGTATTTT. This translates into CASSPDLAGGADTQYF.

This clonotype was counted at least ten times. This chain joins TRBV7-3 and TRBJ2-2, with D unclear. The CDR3 consists of 13 residues. CDR1 SGHTA and CDR2 FQGTGA come from the germline V gene. The V and J ends lost 5 bases and 6 bases respectively, with 10 bases between them. The CDR3 nucleotides are TGTGCCAGCAGCCCCCGGTCCGCCGGGGAGCTGTTTTTT. Amino acid sequence: CASSPRSAGELFF. Complete variable domain (other parts from reference TRBV7-3 and TRBJ2-2): GAGVSQTPSNKVTEKGKYVELRCDPISGHTALYWYRQSLGQGPEFLIYFQGTGAADDSGLPNDRFFAVRPEGSVSTLKIQRTERGDSAVYLCASSPRSAGELFFGEGSRLTVL.

This clonotype was seen ten or more times. The chain has TRBV6-1 and TRBJ2-7; no definite D call. The CDR3 has 12 amino acids. Trimming took 1 base from V and 7 from J, leaving 8 bases between them. Germline lookup yields CDR1 MNHNS and CDR2 SASEGT. The CDR3 here is CASSEGLAEQYF. The CDR3 region has the DNA TGTGCCAGCAGTGAAGGGCTGGCTGAGCAGTACTTC.

The sample holds many counts of this clonotype. The gene calls are TRBV28 and TRBJ2-7, with TRBD2 as a possible D gene (6 bases). This CDR3 spans 12 amino acids. CDR1 MDHEN and CDR2 SYDVKM come from the germline V gene. V was trimmed by 6 bases and J by 5 bases, leaving 11 bases between them. The CDR3 sequence is CASRGDFHEQYF. The CDR3 bases are TGTGCCAGCAGAGGGGACTTCCACGAGCAGTACTTC.

This clonotype was detected many times. The chain has TRBV7-6 and TRBJ2-5; 9 bases are shared with TRBD1. The CDR3 runs to 16 residues. Losses at the gene ends were 0 bases for V and 2 bases for J; bases not matched to a gene: 4. The V gene's germline CDR1 is SGHVS and CDR2 FNYEAQ. For the CDR3, the DNA is TGTGCCAGCAGCTTAGCTAGGGGGACAGGGCAAGAGACCCAGTACTTC. This translates into CASSLARGTGQETQYF.

This clonotype was counted at least ten times. This chain joins TRBV28 and TRBJ2-1; no clear D gene. Trimming removed 5 bases at V and 3 bases at J, with 14 bases between. Germline CDR1 MDHEN, CDR2 SYDVKM. CDR3 length equals 15 residues. For the CDR3, the DNA is TGTGCCAGCAGTCACGACCGGCTGCTCTACAATGAGCAGTTCTTC. Amino acids: CASSHDRLLYNEQFF.

The chain links TRBV20-1 to TRBJ2-5; D remains ambiguous. With 0 bases removed from V and 2 bases from J, the gap between germline ends came to 7 bases. The CDR3 has 13 amino acids. The germline V gene has CDR1 DFQATT and CDR2 SNEGSKA (reference sequence). CDR3 sequence: CSAREGRQETQYF. CDR3 bases: TGCAGTGCTAGAGAAGGCAGGCAAGAGACCCAGTACTTC.

This clonotype came up many times. V gene TRBV2 combines with J gene TRBJ2-3; D uncertain. Germline V gives CDR1 SNHLY, CDR2 FYNNEI. Between the trimmed V and J ends, which lost 5 bases and 5 bases, there was a span of 14 bases. The CDR3 runs to 14 residues. CDR3 sequence: CASSTGLLRDTQYF. The CDR3 DNA reads TGTGCCAGCAGTACGGGCCTTTTGAGAGATACGCAGTATTTT.

This clonotype was detected ten times or more. The gene calls are TRBV20-1 and TRBJ2-3, with D unclear. This CDR3 is 12 amino acids long. Germline assignment: CDR1 DFQATT and CDR2 SNEGSKA (reference sequence). Trimming cost V 0 bases and J 7 bases, with 8 bases left between them. The CDR3 DNA sequence: TGCAGTGCTAGAGATTGGGGAAATACGCAGTATTTT. Its protein product is CSARDWGNTQYF.

This clonotype was observed many times. The chain uses TRBV7-8 and TRBJ1-5; D is undetermined. Germline-derived CDR1 and CDR2 are SGHVS and FQNEAQ. There are 13 residues in the CDR3. V shed 3 bases and J shed 5 bases, with 8 bases lying between them. Here the CDR3 reads CASSFRPDQPQHF. CDR3 sequence (DNA): TGTGCCAGCAGCTTTCGACCAGATCAGCCCCAGCATTTT.

This clonotype was counted at least ten times. The chain couples TRBV20-1 to TRBJ2-1; no firm D call. The CDR3 covers 16 residues. From germline, CDR1 is DFQATT and CDR2 SNEGSKA (reference sequence). V was shortened by 2 bases and J by 0 bases, with 14 bases between the two germline ends. The CDR3 DNA follows: TGCAGTGCTAGAAACCCAAGGGCTCCCTCCTACAATGAGCAGTTCTTC. The encoded protein is CSARNPRAPSYNEQFF.

This clonotype was counted at least ten times. The rearrangement uses TRBV18 and TRBJ2-7; no reliable D call. The germline V gene has CDR1 KGHSH and CDR2 LQKENI. V lost 2 bases to trimming and J lost 2 bases, with 10 bases between them. This CDR3 spans 14 amino acids. CDR3 sequence: CASSPEDVTYEQYF. In DNA, the CDR3 is TGTGCCAGCTCACCAGAGGACGTAACCTACGAGCAGTACTTC.

The table lists this clonotype with many counts. J is TRBJ1-2 and V is TRBV5-5, with a possible D match to TRBD1 (5 bases). The CDR3 runs 12 residues. The V end was cut by 4 bases, the J end by 4 bases, with 8 bases between. CDR1 SGHKS and CDR2 YYEKEE come from the germline V gene (reference sequence). The CDR3: CASSPTVYGYTF. In DNA form, the CDR3 reads TGTGCCAGCAGCCCGACAGTCTATGGCTACACCTTC.

This clonotype has a count of ten or more. The J gene is TRBJ1-1, the V gene TRBV20-1, with a weak D call TRBD1 (6 bases). Trimming shortened V by 3 bases and J by 0 bases, and 8 bases separated the two germline ends. The V gene's germline CDR1 is DFQATT and CDR2 SNEGSKA (reference sequence). The length of the CDR3 is 13 residues. This chain's CDR3 is CSASQGMNTEAFF. In DNA form, the CDR3 reads TGCAGTGCTAGCCAGGGGATGAACACTGAAGCTTTCTTT.

This clonotype was detected many times. This chain joins TRBV28 and TRBJ1-4; D might be TRBD1 (5 bases). V lost 3 bases and J lost 6, with 14 bases in between. Germline CDR1 MDHEN, CDR2 SYDVKM. CDR3 length: 15 amino acids. The CDR3 coding sequence is TGTGCCAGCAGTTTCGGGGACCGGGTGGATGAAAAACTGTTTTTT. Its protein product is CASSFGDRVDEKLFF. The entire variable domain, with the rest obtained from reference TRBV28 and TRBJ1-4, is as follows: DVKVTQSSRYLVKRTGEKVFLECVQDMDHENMFWYRQDPGLGLRLIYFSYDVKMKEKGDIPEGYSVSREKKERFSLILESASTNQTSMYLCASSFGDRVDEKLFFGSGTQLSVL.

This clonotype has a handful of counts. The chain is built from TRBV30 and TRBJ1-4; no firm D call. The V and J ends lost 2 bases and 2 bases respectively, with 12 bases between them. CDR1 and CDR2 (germline): GTSNPN, SVGIG (reference sequence). This CDR3 contains 15 residues. In nucleotides, the CDR3 is TGTGCCTGGAGTACGGCAGGAGGGACTAATGAAAAACTGTTTTTT. It translates to CAWSTAGGTNEKLFF.

This clonotype was seen ten or more times. J is TRBJ1-2 and V is TRBV18; no firm D call. This CDR3 comprises 12 residues. Deletions cut 2 bases from V and 5 bases from J, with 6 bases between. CDR1 is KGHSH, CDR2 LQKENI, per germline. As DNA, the CDR3 is TGTGCCAGCTCACCAGAGGTTTATGGCTACACCTTC. Translation: CASSPEVYGYTF.

This clonotype came up many times. V is TRBV6-2 or TRBV6-3 and J is TRBJ1-1; D perhaps matches TRBD1 (6 bases). The CDR3 runs 12 residues. The germline gives CDR1 MNHEY, CDR2 SVGEGT. V gave up 7 bases and J gave up 3 bases, with 9 bases separating them. The CDR3 protein is CASKQGYTEAFF. The CDR3 DNA reads as TGTGCCAGCAAGCAGGGGTACACTGAAGCTTTCTTT.